This TCR beta chain was observed in a study of shared clonotypes between healthy human individuals. Overall study context: The study used three CD4 naive, three CD4 memory, two CD8 naive and one CD8 memory plate per donor.

Germline CDR1 and CDR2: SGDLS and YYNGEE. The CDR3 is 16 residues long. V lost 4 bases, J lost 8 bases, and 12 bases stayed unmatched. As for this clone: Its target is unknown.

Across several immunoSEQ plates, the genomic DNA of each subset was split evenly. TCRdb's copy holds only in-frame clones and misses some; the assay was immunoSEQ multiplex PCR. Seen here are some 2,100,000 clones, 90% to 96% observed once, and the top ten hold around 0.13%. Study-wide results and limits: Having only a few donors restricted how much genetic and exposure-history diversity was captured. It was the non-shared clonotypes that had lower generation probabilities than clonotypes shared by all four donors.

The chain combines TRBV9 with TRBJ2-1; 10 bases map to TRBD2. The receptor comes from a man in his late teens or twenties in good health. The sequenced material came from naive CD4+ T cells sorted from blood. Regarding subset: CD45RA+ positively selected. The CDR3 DNA follows: TGTGCCAGCAGCACTCGAGCGGGAGGGACGGGTGATGAGCAGTTCTTC. Its translation: CASSTRAGGTGDEQFF.